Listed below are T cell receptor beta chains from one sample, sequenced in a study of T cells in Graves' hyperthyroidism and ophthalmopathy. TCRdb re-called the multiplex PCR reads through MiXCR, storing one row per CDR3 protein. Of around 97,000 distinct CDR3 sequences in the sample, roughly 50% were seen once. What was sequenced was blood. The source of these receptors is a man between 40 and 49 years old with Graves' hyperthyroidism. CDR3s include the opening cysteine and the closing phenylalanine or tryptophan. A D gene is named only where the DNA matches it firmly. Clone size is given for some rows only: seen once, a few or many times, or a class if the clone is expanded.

CASSISGQLETQYF	TGTGCCAGCAGCATTTCCGGACAGCTAGAGACCCAGTACTTC	many	-	TRBJ2-5	TRBV7-2
CASSLGYGQGYEQYF	TGTGCCAGCAGCTTAGGGTACGGACAGGGGTACGAGCAGTACTTC	-	TRBD1	TRBJ2-7	TRBV7-2
CASSLQTGLNTEAFF	TGTGCCAGCAGCTTGCAAACAGGCCTGAACACTGAAGCTTTCTTT	many	-	TRBJ1-1	TRBV7-2
CASRRQTGQGSYEQYF	TGTGCCAGCAGGCGACAAACGGGACAGGGCTCCTACGAGCAGTACTTC	-	-	TRBJ2-7	TRBV3-2
CASSFLAHDNEQYF	TGTGCCAGCAGCTTCTTAGCGCACGACAATGAGCAGTATTTT	-	-	TRBJ2-3	TRBV7-2
CASRAASYEQYF	TGTGCCAGTAGGGCAGCCTCCTACGAGCAGTACTTC	many	-	TRBJ2-7	TRBV19
CSGGQLYNEQFF	TGCAGCGGAGGACAGTTATACAATGAGCAGTTCTTC	many	-	TRBJ2-1	TRBV29-1
CAWSLNTGDEQYF	TGTGCCTGGAGTCTTAATACAGGGGACGAGCAGTACTTC	few	TRBD1	TRBJ2-7	TRBV30
CAISDDRTREGTEAFF	TGTGCCATCAGTGACGACAGGACTAGGGAGGGCACTGAAGCTTTCTTT	-	-	TRBJ1-1	TRBV10-3
CASSYGAGQGSDTQYF	TGTGCCAGCAGTTACGGCGCGGGACAGGGGTCAGATACGCAGTATTTT	many	TRBD1	TRBJ2-3	TRBV6-5
CASSQAAGTGRTEAFF	TGCGCCAGCAGCCAAGCGGCTGGGACAGGGAGGACTGAAGCTTTCTTT	few	TRBD1	TRBJ1-1	TRBV4-1
CAIRGQVNEKLFFGSGTQHF	-	-	-	TRBJ1-5	TRBV10-3
CASSFLGSNSPLHF	TGTGCCAGCAGCTTTTTGGGGAGTAATTCACCCCTCCACTTT	many	-	TRBJ1-6	TRBV7-9
CASSQDVGQGYFYGYTF	TGTGCCAGCAGCCAAGATGTGGGACAGGGGTATTTCTATGGCTACACCTTC	many	TRBD1	TRBJ1-2	TRBV4-2
CAISGGQGCTEAFF	TGTGCCATCAGTGGAGGACAGGGGTGCACTGAAGCATTCTTT	-	TRBD1	TRBJ1-1	TRBV10-3
CATRGDRDTQYF	TGTGCCACGCGAGGGGATCGGGATACGCAGTATTTT	many	-	TRBJ2-3	TRBV28
CASSLARGATNEKLFF	TGTGCCAGCAGCTTAGCCCGCGGTGCAACTAATGAAAAACTGTTTTTT	many	-	TRBJ1-4	TRBV7-8
CASSGTGANYGYTF	TGTGCCAGCAGTGGGACGGGAGCTAACTATGGCTACACCTTC	many	-	TRBJ1-2	TRBV6-1
CSAQDRDRGWNSYEQYF	TGCAGTGCTCAAGACCGGGACAGGGGGTGGAACTCCTACGAGCAGTACTTC	once	TRBD1	TRBJ2-7	TRBV20-1
CASSQFPSRGWGSNQPQHF	TGTGCCAGCAGCCAATTTCCCTCTAGGGGTTGGGGTAGCAATCAGCCCCAGCATTTT	many	-	TRBJ1-5	TRBV16
CASSGTRLGELFF	TGTGCCAGCAGTGGGACTCGACTGGGGGAGCTGTTTTTT	once	-	TRBJ2-2	TRBV2
CASTSSSGINYGYTF	TGTGCCAGCACATCCAGCTCGGGGATCAACTATGGCTACACCTTC	-	-	TRBJ1-2	TRBV7-6